The clone carrying this T cell receptor beta chain was recorded many times. Documented time point: sample taken at primary tumor resection. Researchers sequenced whole RNA taken from tumor, nontumor lung or frozen PBMC without sorting. The data were taken from a study of spatial heterogeneity in lung cancer. Study details: An average of more than ten raw reads was observed per unique TCR and UMI combination.

Via MiXCR, TCRdb re-called the 5' RACE reads, giving one row per CDR3 protein. The data show more than 9,000 distinct CDR3 sequences, around 9.3% seen once. The V end was cut by 1 base, the J end by 0 bases, with 6 bases between. The CDR3 runs 15 residues. Germline V CDR1 and CDR2: SEHNR, FQNEAQ (reference sequence). The chain joins TRBV7-9 to TRBJ1-4; D is unresolved. The sequence was obtained from a male donor with early-stage non-small cell lung cancer. The source was PBMCs, collected at surgery. The CDR3 spells CASSLVSSTNEKLFF. In nucleotides, the CDR3 is TGTGCCAGCAGCTTAGTGAGTTCAACTAATGAAAAACTGTTTTTT.